This T cell receptor (beta chain) was observed in a study of blood T cell repertoires in COVID-19. Residents of around 24 US areas, aged about 18 to 95 years, made up the participants. Sequenced by immunoSEQ multiplex PCR; TCRdb stores in-frame clones only, minus some. This table has 300,000 to 400,000 clones, roughly 91% appearing once. The CDR3 contains 14 residues. Germline V gene sequence: CDR1 MNHEY, CDR2 SVGAGI. The V segment lost 11 bases and the J segment 8 bases; nucleotides outside the gene matches: 14. The gene calls are TRBV6-5 and TRBJ2-4, with 8 nucleotides matching TRBD2. What was sequenced was PBMCs or T cells enriched from blood (not recorded which). This TCR was recovered from a woman aged 18 to 35 who had recovered from COVID-19. The CDR3: CAPDGGGRADIQYF. CDR3 coding DNA: TGTGCCCCTGACGGCGGGGGGCGAGCAGACATTCAGTACTTC.